The following is a TCR beta chain sequence with its context. Its antigen target is currently unknown. A read error may account for a junction end that differs from germline. Library prep was done by the immunoSEQ multiplex PCR assay. A mixture of 60 forward primers for TCR Vbeta segments and 13 reverse primers for TCR Jbeta segments was used in the multiplex PCR. The CDR3 region of rearranged TCR beta genes was amplified from genomic DNA with a multiplex PCR assay. The amplified TCR beta libraries were sequenced on the Illumina HiSeq System as 87-base-pair reads. On the authors' methods: A later analysis counted about 76 million unique TCR beta chains across the 700 or so repertoires, and 10 million to 11 million of these chains were shared by at least two donors. Raw reads were error-corrected and collapsed into unique sequences with a nearest-neighbor algorithm that merged closely related sequences to remove PCR and sequencing errors. To assign V, D and J gene segments, CDR3 sequences were aligned to IMGT reference sequences. For a sequence to be retained, a match of at least six nucleotides to both a V gene segment and a J gene segment was required. Rearrangements were classified as productive when the CDR3 lacked stop codons and remained in frame with V and J, and all other rearrangements were classified as non-productive. Following IMGT convention, CDR3 was defined as the stretch from the second conserved V-encoded cysteine to the conserved J-encoded phenylalanine. Sequences without an unambiguous match to a single V gene segment were excluded from the earlier analysis of several hundred of the donors. In an earlier analysis of approximately 590 of the donors, V segments were called functional above 56.7% productive rearrangements and were called segregating when the between-donor standard deviation exceeded 5%. To diagnose cytomegalovirus status from the catalog of TCR beta chain sequences, a statistical classification framework was built. V and J gene assignment, in a later analysis, came from comparing TCR nucleotide sequences with IMGT/GENE-DB human TR gene sequences. In a later analysis, CDR3 sequences and most-parsimonious VDJ recombination scenarios were assigned using the TCRdist pipeline. In a later analysis, every TCR beta chain was defined by the combination of its CDR3 amino acid sequence and its V-gene family, and reads without a unique V-gene family were dropped. A later analysis removed 592 highly shared, low-generation-probability nucleotide sequences to deal with suspected cross-contamination and a sequencing artifact. A later analysis calculated a clonal expansion index for each public chain from normalized within-repertoire ranks of inferred template counts. Generation probabilities in a later analysis came from a VDJ recombination model fitted to out-of-frame rearrangements, and those results were checked against IGoR. Hypergeometric tests were used in a later analysis to score TCR-TCR, TCR-HLA and TCR-CMV co-occurrence, with a repertoire-size bias correction applied to the TCR pairs. To estimate false discovery rates, a later analysis permuted the HLA or CMV assignments 20 times. In a later analysis, co-occurring TCRs were grouped with DBSCAN, and TCRdist sequence similarity was added when clustering was performed within HLA-allele-positive subsets. For co-occurrence clustering, repertoires with fewer than 30,000 or more than 120,000 public chains were excluded, along with four or five repertoires with anomalous nucleotide sharing. TCRdb retrieved this table from immuneACCESS and kept in-frame rearrangements only. Not all clones are present; in checked studies, unresolved V genes account for under half, and no reason is known for the remainder. The V and J calls and clone size were taken over from that table, and D and trimming were inferred from the DNA. Within this sample are about 60,000 clones, with 65% to 85% of them counted one time only. The ten largest clonotypes hold roughly 5.7% of the sample.

This sample stems from a study of cytomegalovirus exposure and HLA in healthy donors (dated by TCRdb to the late 2010s). Background for the entire study: An earlier analysis of some 600 of the donors reported about 260 Gb of sequence data and 95 million to 140 million unique TCR beta sequences obtained from about 200 million T cells. Because of strong linkage in the cohort, roughly five DR-DQ haplotypes were treated as single units for association and clustering. Genome-wide SNP genotypes for about three fifths of the roughly 670 donors were used in a later genetic analysis, which treated that subset as a discovery cohort. High-throughput TCR immunosequencing, statistical association of individual TCRs with disease status, and machine learning were combined to predict cytomegalovirus infection status. A later analysis re-analyzed previously published TCR beta repertoires from hundreds of donors and added high-resolution HLA genotyping to study TCR occurrence patterns. An earlier analysis of approximately 580 of the donors used high-throughput TCR beta sequencing to judge whether each TCR beta V gene segment behaved as functional or pseudogenic. Every discovery cohort repertoire had been produced on one sequencing platform. Across some 400 genotyped donors of the cohort, an average of 235,054 unique TCR beta nucleotide sequences per donor were sequenced, and approximately 17% of those sequences were non-productive. Rather than drawing on any new phenotypic data, the later analysis identified candidate immune exposures from TCR beta sequences and the way those sequences occurred across donors. Along with the 666-subject first cohort, a separate validation cohort of over 90 different subjects was used. Typing coverage differed by locus: A, B, C, DRB1 and DQB1 were typed in roughly 620-640 donors, DQA1 in about 550, DPA1 in 600 to 610, and DPB1 in roughly 450. The study aimed to test whether signatures of past pathogen exposure could be identified by cataloging public T cell receptors. The study profiled the T cell repertoires of 550 to 700 subjects by immunosequencing and related them to cytomegalovirus serostatus. An early release covering 550 to 650 HLA-typed donors comprised about 300 gigabases of sequencing data and 85 million or so unique TCR sequences. HLA typing included class I and class II loci at four-digit resolution. Of the approximately 370 genotyped donors, 81% were placed in the genetic ancestry cluster associated with self-reported Caucasian donors. Donor age, sex, ethnicity and CMV serostatus were compiled together with the repertoire data.

What the research found in general, with its limitations: In a later analysis, HLA-associated TCR beta chains were found to be more clonally expanded and to have lower generation probabilities than equally common non-associated chains. Immune exposure information for the cohort was limited to CMV serostatus. The 87-base-pair reads could not distinguish some IMGT-functional V segments, including TRBV6-2 and TRBV6-3, so those segments were excluded. In an earlier analysis of 587 of the donors, most TCR beta V segments appeared in productive rearrangements about 87% or about 30% of the time, broadly matching IMGT annotations. In a later analysis, most CMV-associated TCR beta chains were found to appear HLA-restricted, with HLA associations seemingly driven largely by CMV exposure. In both the original and validation cohorts, the classifier was reported to diagnose cytomegalovirus status with high specificity and sensitivity. When HLA alleles, especially DR and DQ, strongly co-occurred, TCR associations were difficult to assign to individual alleles. HLA typing was unavailable for some donors at each locus, so association tests used only the typed subset. At a false discovery rate of 0.05, a later analysis linked around 15,000 TCR beta sequences to specific HLA alleles. A further reported finding was that TCR beta sequences accurately predicted the HLA-A and HLA-B alleles for most subjects in the first cohort. The study gave a list of 150 to 200 TCR beta chains associated with cytomegalovirus. In vitro tests confirmed that three of the cytomegalovirus-associated TCR beta chains recognize cytomegalovirus antigens. An association between a missense DCLRE1C variant and V-gene and J-gene trimming of TCR beta chains was found in a later genetic analysis and replicated in an independent cohort. This cohort had only TCR beta chains sequenced, and the lack of alpha or paired-chain data limited which features could be detected. The sequencing pipeline was judged likely to have produced a cluster of highly shared sequence variants as a technical artifact. Sequencing depth was assumed to be roughly uniform across donors in the presence/absence analyses, though that assumption may not hold. In a later analysis, TCR association rates were found to vary across HLA loci, with the most associated TCRs seen for DRB1 alleles and the fewest for HLA-C alleles. While some public TCRs were present in many individuals, most TCR sequences turned up only very rarely across donors. Linkage disequilibrium might explain the correlated functional status among segregating V segments, but an unknown experimental factor could not be excluded. A later genetic analysis reported fewer N-insertions in productive TCRs among donors in an Asian-associated ancestry cluster than the roughly 700-donor mean. According to a later analysis, parvovirus B19, influenza, CMV and Epstein-Barr virus appeared linked to several top co-occurrence clusters. According to the authors, the approach could potentially be generalized to other disease states and immunological phenotypes. Because counts were too low, more than 15 rarely observed V segments, including chromosome 9 orphons, were excluded from the earlier analysis of some 590 of the donors.

In total, approximately 610 healthy bone marrow donors made up the cohort. At the time of sampling, every cohort member was nominally healthy, though immune exposures that went unrecorded were likely present. The donor was CMV seronegative and belonged to the group of approximately 320 seronegative cohort members. Every donor gave a peripheral blood sample, and the peripheral blood mononuclear cells from that sample were used for TCR beta sequencing. The Qiagen DNeasy Blood Extraction Kit was used to extract genomic DNA from the blood cell samples. Reading from cysteine to phenylalanine, the CDR3 counts 16 amino acids. Only the CDR3 DNA stays, 48 bases, in frame from base 1. CDR1 and CDR2, per the germline V gene (reference sequence), are SSHAT and FNYEAQ.

Sequenced input: PBMCs. The chain employs TRBV7-7 and TRBJ2-5; a tentative D call is TRBD2 (7 bases match). The receptor's source is a male donor in good health and CMV-seronegative. The CDR3 protein is CASSLGGAGPQETQYF. The sequenced DNA is TGTGCTAGCAGCTTAGGGGGAGCGGGGCCACAAGAGACCCAGTACTTC. Joined to the reference TRBV7-7 and TRBJ2-5 proteins, this CDR3 gives the full variable domain: GAGVSQSPRYKVTKRGQDVTLRCDPISSHATLYWYQQALGQGPEFLTYFNYEAQPDKSGLPSDRFSAERPEGSISTLTIQRTEQRDSAMYRCASSLGGAGPQETQYFGPGTRLLVL.